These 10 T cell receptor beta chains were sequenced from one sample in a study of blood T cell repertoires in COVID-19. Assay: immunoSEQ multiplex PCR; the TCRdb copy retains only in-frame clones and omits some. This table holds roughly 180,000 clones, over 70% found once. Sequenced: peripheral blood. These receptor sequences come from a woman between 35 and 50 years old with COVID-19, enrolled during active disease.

The CDR3 loop is CASSEVILSNISPSNEQFF. The CDR3 DNA reads as TGTGCCAGCAGTGAAGTAATCCTGTCGAACATCTCGCCCTCCAATGAGCAGTTCTTC. The rearrangement links TRBV2 to TRBJ2-1; D ambiguous. Germline V CDR1 and CDR2: SNHLY, FYNNEI. The CDR3 has 19 amino acids. V was cut by 1 base and J by 6 bases, with 25 bases left in between.

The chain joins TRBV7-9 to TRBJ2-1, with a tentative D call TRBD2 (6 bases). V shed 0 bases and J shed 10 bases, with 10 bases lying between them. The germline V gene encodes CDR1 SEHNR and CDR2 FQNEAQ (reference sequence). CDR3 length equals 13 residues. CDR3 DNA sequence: TGTGCCAGCAGCTTAGCGGGACTCCCCGAGCAGTTCTTC. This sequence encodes CASSLAGLPEQFF.

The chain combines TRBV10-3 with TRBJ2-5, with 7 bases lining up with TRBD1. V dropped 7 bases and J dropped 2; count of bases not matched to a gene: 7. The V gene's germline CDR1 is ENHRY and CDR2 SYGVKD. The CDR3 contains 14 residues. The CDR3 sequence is CAIKVGTAQETQYF. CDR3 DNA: TGTGCCATCAAAGTCGGGACAGCACAAGAGACCCAGTACTTC.

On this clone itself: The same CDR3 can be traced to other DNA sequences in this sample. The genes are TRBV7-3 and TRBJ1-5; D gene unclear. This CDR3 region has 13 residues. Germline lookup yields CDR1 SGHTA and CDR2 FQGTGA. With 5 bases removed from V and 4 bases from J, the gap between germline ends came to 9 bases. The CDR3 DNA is TGTGCCAGCAGCCCAAATACAAATCAGCCCCAGCATTTT. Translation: CASSPNTNQPQHF.

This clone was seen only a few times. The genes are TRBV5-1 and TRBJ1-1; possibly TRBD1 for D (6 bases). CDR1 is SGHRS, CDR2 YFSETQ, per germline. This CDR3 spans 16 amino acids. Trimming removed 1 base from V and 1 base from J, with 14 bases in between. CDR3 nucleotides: TGCGCCAGCAGCTTGTTTACAGGGAGCGAGAACACTGAAGCTTTCTTT. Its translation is CASSLFTGSENTEAFF.

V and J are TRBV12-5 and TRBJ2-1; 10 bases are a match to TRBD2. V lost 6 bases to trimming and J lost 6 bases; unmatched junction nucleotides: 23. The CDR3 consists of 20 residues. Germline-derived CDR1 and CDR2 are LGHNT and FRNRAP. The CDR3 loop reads CASGSIKASGGKEWVNEQFF. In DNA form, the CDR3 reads TGTGCTAGTGGCTCGATTAAGGCTAGCGGGGGCAAGGAGTGGGTCAATGAGCAGTTCTTC.

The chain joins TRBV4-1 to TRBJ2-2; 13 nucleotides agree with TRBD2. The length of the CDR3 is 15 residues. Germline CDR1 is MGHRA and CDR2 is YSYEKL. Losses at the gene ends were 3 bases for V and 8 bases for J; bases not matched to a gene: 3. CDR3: CASSQGLAGLGELFF. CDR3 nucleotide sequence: TGCGCCAGCAGCCAGGGACTAGCGGGACTGGGGGAGCTGTTTTTT.

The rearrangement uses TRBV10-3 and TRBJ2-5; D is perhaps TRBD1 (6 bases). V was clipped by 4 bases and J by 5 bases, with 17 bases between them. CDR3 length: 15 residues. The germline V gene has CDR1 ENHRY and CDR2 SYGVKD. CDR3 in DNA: TGTGCCATCAGTGGGCAGGGGAATCTCGGGGAGACCCAGTACTTC. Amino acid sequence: CAISGQGNLGETQYF.

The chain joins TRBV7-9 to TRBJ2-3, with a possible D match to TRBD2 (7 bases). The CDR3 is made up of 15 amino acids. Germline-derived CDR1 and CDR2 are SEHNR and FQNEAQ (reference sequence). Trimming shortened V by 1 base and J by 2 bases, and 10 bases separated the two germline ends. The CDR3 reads CASSLGRGPTDTQYF. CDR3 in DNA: TGTGCCAGCAGCTTAGGGCGGGGGCCCACAGATACGCAGTATTTT.

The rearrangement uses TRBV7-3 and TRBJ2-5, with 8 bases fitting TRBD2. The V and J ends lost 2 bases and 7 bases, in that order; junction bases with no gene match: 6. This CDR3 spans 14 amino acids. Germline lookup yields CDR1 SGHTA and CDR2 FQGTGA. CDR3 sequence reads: CASSLVREGGTQYF. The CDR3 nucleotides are TGTGCCAGCAGCTTAGTTCGGGAGGGGGGGACCCAGTACTTC.